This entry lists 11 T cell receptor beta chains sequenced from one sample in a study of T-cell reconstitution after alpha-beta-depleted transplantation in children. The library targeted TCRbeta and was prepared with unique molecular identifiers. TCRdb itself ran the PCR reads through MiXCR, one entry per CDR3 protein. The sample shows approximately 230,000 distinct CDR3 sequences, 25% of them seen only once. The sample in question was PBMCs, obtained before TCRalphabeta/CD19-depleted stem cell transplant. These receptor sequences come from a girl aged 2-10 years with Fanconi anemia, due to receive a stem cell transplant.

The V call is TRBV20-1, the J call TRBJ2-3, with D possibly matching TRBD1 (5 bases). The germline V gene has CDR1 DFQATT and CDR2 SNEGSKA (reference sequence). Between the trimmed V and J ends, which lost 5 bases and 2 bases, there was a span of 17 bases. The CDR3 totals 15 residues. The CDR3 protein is CSAEKGKLPTDTQYF. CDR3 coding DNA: TGCAGTGCTGAGAAGGGGAAGTTGCCCACAGATACGCAGTATTTT.

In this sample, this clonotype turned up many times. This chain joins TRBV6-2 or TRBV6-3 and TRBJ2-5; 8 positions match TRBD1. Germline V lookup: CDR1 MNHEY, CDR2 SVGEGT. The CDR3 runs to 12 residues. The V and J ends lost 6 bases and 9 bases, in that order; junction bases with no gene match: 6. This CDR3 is CASRTGALPQYF. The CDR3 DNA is TGTGCCAGCAGGACAGGGGCCCTTCCCCAGTACTTC.

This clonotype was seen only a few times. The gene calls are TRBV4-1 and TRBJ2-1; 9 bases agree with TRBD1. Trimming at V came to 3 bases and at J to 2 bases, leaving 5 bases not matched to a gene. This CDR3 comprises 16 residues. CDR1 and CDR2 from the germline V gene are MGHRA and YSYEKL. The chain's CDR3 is CASSQTGQGPYNEQFF. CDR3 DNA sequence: TGCGCCAGCAGCCAGACGGGACAGGGACCCTACAATGAGCAGTTCTTC.

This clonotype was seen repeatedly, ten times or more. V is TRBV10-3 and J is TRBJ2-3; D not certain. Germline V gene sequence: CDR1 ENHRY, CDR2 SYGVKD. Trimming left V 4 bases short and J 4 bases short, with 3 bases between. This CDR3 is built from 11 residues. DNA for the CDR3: TGTGCCATCAGTGGAGCAGATACGCAGTATTTT. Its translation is CAISGADTQYF.

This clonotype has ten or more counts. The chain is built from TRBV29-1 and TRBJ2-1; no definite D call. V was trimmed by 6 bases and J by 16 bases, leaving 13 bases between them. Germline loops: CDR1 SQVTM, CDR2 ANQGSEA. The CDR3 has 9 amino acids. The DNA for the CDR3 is TGCAGCGTGTTTGGTGCGTTATTCTTC. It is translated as CSVFGALFF.

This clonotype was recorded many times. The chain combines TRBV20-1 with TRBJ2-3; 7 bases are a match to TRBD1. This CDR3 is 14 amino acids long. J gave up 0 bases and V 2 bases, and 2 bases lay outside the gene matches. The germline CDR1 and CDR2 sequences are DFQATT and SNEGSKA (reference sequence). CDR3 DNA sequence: TGCAGTGCTAGAAGACAGGGCAGCACAGATACGCAGTATTTT. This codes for CSARRQGSTDTQYF.

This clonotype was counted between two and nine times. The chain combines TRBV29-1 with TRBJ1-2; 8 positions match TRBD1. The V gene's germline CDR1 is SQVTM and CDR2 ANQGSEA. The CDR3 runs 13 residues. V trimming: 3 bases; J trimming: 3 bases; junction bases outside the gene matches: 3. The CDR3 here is CSVEADRDYGYTF. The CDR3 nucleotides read TGCAGCGTTGAGGCGGACAGGGACTATGGCTACACCTTC. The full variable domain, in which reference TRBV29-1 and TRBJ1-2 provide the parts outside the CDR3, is SAVISQKPSRDICQRGTSLTIQCQVDSQVTMMFWYRQQPGQSLTLIATANQGSEATYESGFVIDKFPISRPNLTFSTLTVSNMSPEDSSIYLCSVEADRDYGYTFGSGTRLTVV.

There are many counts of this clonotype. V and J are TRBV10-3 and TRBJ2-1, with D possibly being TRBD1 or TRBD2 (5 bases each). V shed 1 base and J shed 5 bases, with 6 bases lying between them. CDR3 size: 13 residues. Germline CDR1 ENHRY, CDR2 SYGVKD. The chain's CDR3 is CAISEWGNNEQFF. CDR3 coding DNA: TGTGCCATCAGTGAGTGGGGGAACAATGAGCAGTTCTTC.

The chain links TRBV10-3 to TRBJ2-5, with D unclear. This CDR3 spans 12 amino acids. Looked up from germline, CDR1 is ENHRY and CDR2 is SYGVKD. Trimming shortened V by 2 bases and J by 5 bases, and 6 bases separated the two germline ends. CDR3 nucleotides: TGTGCCATCAGTGAGGGCCCGGAGACCCAGTACTTC. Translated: CAISEGPETQYF.

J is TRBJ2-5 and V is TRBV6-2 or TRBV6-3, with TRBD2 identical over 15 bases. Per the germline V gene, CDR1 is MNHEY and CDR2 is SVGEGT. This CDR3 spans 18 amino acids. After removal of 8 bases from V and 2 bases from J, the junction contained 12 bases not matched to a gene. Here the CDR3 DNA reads TGTGCCAGCGCCGGGACTAGCGGGAGGTGGATTTCGCAAGAGACCCAGTACTTC. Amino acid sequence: CASAGTSGRWISQETQYF.

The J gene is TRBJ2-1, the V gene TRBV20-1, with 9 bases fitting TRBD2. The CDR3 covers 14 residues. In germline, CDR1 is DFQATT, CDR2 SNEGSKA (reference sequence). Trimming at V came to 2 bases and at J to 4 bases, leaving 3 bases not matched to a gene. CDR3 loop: CSARYSGGYNEQFF. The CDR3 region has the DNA TGCAGTGCTAGATATAGCGGGGGATACAATGAGCAGTTCTTC.